The rows below give T cell receptor beta chains drawn from one sample of a study of pediatric ulcerative colitis. This table comes from immunoSEQ multiplex PCR, and its TCRdb copy is limited to in-frame clones, with some not included. The repertoire has some 25,000 clones, approximately 71% of them found once; the top ten carry roughly 7.8%. The sample was gut tissue. The receptor source for this set is a boy aged 5 to 17 with severe ulcerative colitis. The conserved cysteine and the conserved F or W are not part of the CDR3 here.

V gene	CDR3 protein
TRBV6-6	ATNDRLAGTYEQY
TRBV7-7	ASSLVGGGPRETQY
TRBV10-3	AISEPLSTGNTDTQY
TRBV9	ASIPSDYVGELF
TRBV6-5	ASSKRVGFDTQY
TRBV7-6	ASSSPVGSGTDTQY
TRBV7-9	ASTPGYSSFQETQY
TRBV6-6	ASSPSGSIYEQY
TRBV7-9	ASSLQGEQY
TRBV11-2	ASSLEASYEQY
TRBV6-5	ASSYGRGNYEQY
TRBV25-1	ASSEPARDEQY
TRBV11-3	ASSLALTGTYEQY